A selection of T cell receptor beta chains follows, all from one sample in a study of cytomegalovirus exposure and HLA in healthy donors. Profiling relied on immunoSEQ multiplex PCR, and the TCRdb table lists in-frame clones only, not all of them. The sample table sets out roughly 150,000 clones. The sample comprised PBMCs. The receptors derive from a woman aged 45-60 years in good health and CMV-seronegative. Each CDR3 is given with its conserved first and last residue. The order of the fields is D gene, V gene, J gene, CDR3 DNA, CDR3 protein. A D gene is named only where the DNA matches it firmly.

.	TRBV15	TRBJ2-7	TGTGCCACCAGCAGAGACAGGGCATCCTACGAGCAGTACTTC	CATSRDRASYEQYF
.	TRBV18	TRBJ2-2	TGTGCCAGCTCACCGGTCTCAGGGGCTCCCGGGGAGCTGTTTTTT	CASSPVSGAPGELFF
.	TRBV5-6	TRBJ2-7	TGTGCCAGCAGCTTCCAGTCCTACGAGCAGTACTTC	CASSFQSYEQYF
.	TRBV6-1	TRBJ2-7	TGTGCCAGCAGCTACCGGACGGGGTCCTACGAGCAGTACTTC	CASSYRTGSYEQYF
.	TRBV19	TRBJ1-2	TGTGCCAGTTCGGTGACAGCTAACTATGGCTACACCTTC	CASSVTANYGYTF
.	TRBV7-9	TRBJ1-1	TGTGCCAGCAGCTTAGGCGGGAATAAGAACACTGAAGCTTTCTTT	CASSLGGNKNTEAFF
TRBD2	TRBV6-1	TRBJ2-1	TGTGCCAGCAGTGAAGGACTAGCGGGGGCCAATGAGCAGTTCTTC	CASSEGLAGANEQFF
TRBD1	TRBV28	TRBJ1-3	TGTGCCAGCACTTACAGGGGGCTGAGGGGAAACACCATATATTTT	CASTYRGLRGNTIYF
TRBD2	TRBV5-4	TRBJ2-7	TGTGCCAGCAGCCCAGGTGGGACTAGCGATGGCGAGCAGTACTTC	CASSPGGTSDGEQYF
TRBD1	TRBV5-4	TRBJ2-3	TGTGCCAGCAATTCGGGACAGGGAGGATCAGATACGCAGTATTTT	CASNSGQGGSDTQYF
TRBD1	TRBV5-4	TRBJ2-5	TGTGCCAGCAGCCGGGACAGACAAGAGACCCAGTACTTC	CASSRDRQETQYF
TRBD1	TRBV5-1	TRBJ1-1	TGCGCCAGCAGCGGAAAAACAGGGGAAACTGAAGCTTTCTTT	CASSGKTGETEAFF
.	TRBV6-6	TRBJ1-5	TGTGCCAGCAGCACACAGGGACCATATAGCAATCAGCCCCAGCATTTT	CASSTQGPYSNQPQHF
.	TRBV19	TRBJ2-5	TGTGCCAGTAGTATCGGAGACAGTAGAGAGACCCAGTACTTC	CASSIGDSRETQYF
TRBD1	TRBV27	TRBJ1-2	TGTGCCAGCAGCCCGACTATGGGGACAGGAGGTACTAATGGCTACACCTTC	CASSPTMGTGGTNGYTF
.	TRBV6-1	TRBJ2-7	TGTGCCAGCAGCGCCGGGCAGGGGGGATACGAGCAGTACTTC	CASSAGQGGYEQYF
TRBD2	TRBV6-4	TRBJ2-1	TGTGCCAGCAGTGATTCAGCGGGAGAGGGTTCAAATGAGCAGTTCTTC	CASSDSAGEGSNEQFF
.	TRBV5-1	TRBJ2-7	TGCGCCAGCAGCTTGACAGGAACCTACGAGCAGTACTTC	CASSLTGTYEQYF
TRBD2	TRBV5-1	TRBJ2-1	TGCGCCAGCAGTTTTAGCGGGGGGTATTCCTACAATGAGCAGTTCTTC	CASSFSGGYSYNEQFF
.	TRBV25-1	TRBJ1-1	TGTGCCAGCAGGCGCACGAGCACTGAAGCTTTCTTT	CASRRTSTEAFF
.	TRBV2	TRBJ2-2	TGTGCCAGCAGGTCCGGACAGCTTACCGGGGAGCTGTTTTTT	CASRSGQLTGELFF
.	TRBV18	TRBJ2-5	TGTGCCAGCTCACCGGAGGGGAAAGAGACCCAGTACTTC	CASSPEGKETQYF
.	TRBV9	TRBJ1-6	TGTGCCAGCAGCTGGACCGGGACATCACATAATTCACCCCTCCACTTT	CASSWTGTSHNSPLHF
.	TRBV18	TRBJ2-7	TGTGCCAGCTCACCACTGGTACAGGGCGGCCACGAGCAGTACTTC	CASSPLVQGGHEQYF
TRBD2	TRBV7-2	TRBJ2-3	TGTGCCAGCACCTCTTGGACTAGCGGGATGCGTCAAGATACGCAGTATTTT	CASTSWTSGMRQDTQYF
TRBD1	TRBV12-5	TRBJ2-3	TGTGCTAGTGGTCCCCCCGGGACAGGTCCCACAGATACGCAGTATTTT	CASGPPGTGPTDTQYF
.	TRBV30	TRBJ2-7	TGTGCCTGGAGTTCAGGGTCCTACGAGCAGTACTTC	CAWSSGSYEQYF
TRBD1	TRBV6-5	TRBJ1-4	TGTGTCAGCAGGCCGGGACAGAATAATGAAAAACTGTTTTTT	CVSRPGQNNEKLFF
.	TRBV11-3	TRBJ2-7	TGTGCCAGCAGTCCCTCCGGGATTACCTACGAGCAGTACTTC	CASSPSGITYEQYF
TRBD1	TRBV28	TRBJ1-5	TGTGCCAGCAGTAGGACAGGGTCGGCACAGCCCCAGCATTTT	CASSRTGSAQPQHF
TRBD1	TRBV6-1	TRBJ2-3	TGTGCCAGCAGCCGGGACAGGCTAACAGATACGCAGTATTTT	CASSRDRLTDTQYF
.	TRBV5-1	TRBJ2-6	TGCGCCAGCAGCTTGCTGGGCTCCGGGGCCAACGTCCTGACTTTC	CASSLLGSGANVLTF
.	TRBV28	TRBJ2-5	TGTGCCAGCATAACGGGTTCTCGGGAGACCCAGTACTTC	CASITGSRETQYF